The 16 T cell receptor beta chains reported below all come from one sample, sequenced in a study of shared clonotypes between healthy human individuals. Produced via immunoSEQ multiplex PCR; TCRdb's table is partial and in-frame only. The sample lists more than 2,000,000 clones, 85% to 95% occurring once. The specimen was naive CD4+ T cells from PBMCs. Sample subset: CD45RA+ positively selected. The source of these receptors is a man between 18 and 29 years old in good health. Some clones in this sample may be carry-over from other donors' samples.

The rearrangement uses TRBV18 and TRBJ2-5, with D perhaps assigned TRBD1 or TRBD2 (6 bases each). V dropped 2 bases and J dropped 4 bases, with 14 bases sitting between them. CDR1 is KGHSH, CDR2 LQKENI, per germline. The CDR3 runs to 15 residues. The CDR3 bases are TGTGCCAGCTCACCAAGGGGGGCCGGCACAGAGACCCAGTACTTC. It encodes CASSPRGAGTETQYF.

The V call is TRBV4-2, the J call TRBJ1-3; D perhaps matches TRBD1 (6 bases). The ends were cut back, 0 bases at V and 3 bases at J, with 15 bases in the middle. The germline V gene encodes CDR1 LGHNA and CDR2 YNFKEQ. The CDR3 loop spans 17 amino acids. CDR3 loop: CASSQDLWGRDGNTIYF. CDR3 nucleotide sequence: TGTGCCAGCAGCCAAGATCTCTGGGGGCGGGATGGAAACACCATATATTTT.

The CDR3 sequence is CSVDRLAGGPSSSYNEQFF. In DNA, the CDR3 is TGCAGCGTTGACCGACTAGCGGGAGGGCCCTCGAGCTCCTACAATGAGCAGTTCTTC. The J gene is TRBJ2-1, the V gene TRBV29-1; 14 bases agree with TRBD2. This CDR3 comprises 19 residues. J lost 0 bases, V lost 3 bases, and 10 bases had no gene match. Germline CDR1 reads SQVTM; CDR2 reads ANQGSEA.

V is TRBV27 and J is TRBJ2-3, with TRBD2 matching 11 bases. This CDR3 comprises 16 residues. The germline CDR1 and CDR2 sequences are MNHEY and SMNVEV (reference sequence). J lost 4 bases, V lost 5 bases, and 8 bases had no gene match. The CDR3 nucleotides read TGTGCCAGCAGTCCCTTAGCGGGAGGGGTAGCAGATACGCAGTATTTT. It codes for CASSPLAGGVADTQYF.

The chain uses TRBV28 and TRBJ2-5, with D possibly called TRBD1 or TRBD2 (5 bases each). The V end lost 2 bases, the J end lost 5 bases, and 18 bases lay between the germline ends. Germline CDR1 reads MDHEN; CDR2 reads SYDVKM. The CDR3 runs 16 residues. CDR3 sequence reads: CASSLPRGPQSETQYF. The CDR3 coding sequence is TGTGCCAGCAGTTTACCTCGGGGACCCCAATCGGAGACCCAGTACTTC.

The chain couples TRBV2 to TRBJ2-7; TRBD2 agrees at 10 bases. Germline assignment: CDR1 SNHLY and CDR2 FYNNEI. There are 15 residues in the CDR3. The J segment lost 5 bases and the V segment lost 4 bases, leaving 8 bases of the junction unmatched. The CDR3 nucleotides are TGTGCCAGCAGTGTATCTAGCGGGAGTATCAACGAGCAGTACTTC. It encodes CASSVSSGSINEQYF.

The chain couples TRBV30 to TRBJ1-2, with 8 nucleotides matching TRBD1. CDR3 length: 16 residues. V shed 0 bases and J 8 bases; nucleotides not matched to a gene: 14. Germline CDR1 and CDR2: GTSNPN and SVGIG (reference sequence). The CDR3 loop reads CAWSVGRGRRYRGYTF. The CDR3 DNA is TGTGCCTGGAGTGTAGGCAGGGGGCGCCGGTATAGAGGCTACACCTTC. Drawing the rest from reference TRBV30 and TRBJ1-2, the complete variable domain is SQTIHQWPATLVQPVGSPLSLECTVEGTSNPNLYWYRQAAGRGLQLLFYSVGIGQISSEVPQNLSASRPQDRQFILSSKKLLLSDSGFYLCAWSVGRGRRYRGYTFGSGTRLTVV.

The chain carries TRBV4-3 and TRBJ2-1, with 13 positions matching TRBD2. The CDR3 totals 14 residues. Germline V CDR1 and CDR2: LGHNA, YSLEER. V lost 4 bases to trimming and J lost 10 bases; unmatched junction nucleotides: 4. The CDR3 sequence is CASSLEGLAGEQFF. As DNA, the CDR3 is TGCGCCAGCAGCCTCGAGGGACTAGCGGGAGAGCAGTTCTTC.

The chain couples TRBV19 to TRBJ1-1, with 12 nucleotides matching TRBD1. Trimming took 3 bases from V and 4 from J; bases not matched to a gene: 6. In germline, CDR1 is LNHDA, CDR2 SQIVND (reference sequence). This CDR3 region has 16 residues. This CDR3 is CASSIPGTGGFTEAFF. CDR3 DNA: TGTGCCAGTAGTATTCCCGGGACAGGGGGCTTCACTGAAGCTTTCTTT. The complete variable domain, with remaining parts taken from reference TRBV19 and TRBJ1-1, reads DGGITQSPKYLFRKEGQNVTLSCEQNLNHDAMYWYRQDPGQGLRLIYYSQIVNDFQKGDIAEGYSVSREKKESFPLTVTSAQKNPTAFYLCASSIPGTGGFTEAFFGQGTRLTVV.

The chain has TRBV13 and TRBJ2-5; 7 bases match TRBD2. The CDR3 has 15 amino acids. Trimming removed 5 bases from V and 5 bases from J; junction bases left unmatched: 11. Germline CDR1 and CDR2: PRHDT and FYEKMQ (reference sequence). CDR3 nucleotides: TGTGCCAGCAGCCACAGGACTAGGCCCCGGGAGACCCAGTACTTC. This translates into CASSHRTRPRETQYF.

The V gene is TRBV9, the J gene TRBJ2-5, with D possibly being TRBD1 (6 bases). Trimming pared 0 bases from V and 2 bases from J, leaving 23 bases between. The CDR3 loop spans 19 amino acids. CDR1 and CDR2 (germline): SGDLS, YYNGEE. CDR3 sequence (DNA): TGTGCCAGCAGCGTAGCCCTCTGGAGCAGGGGCGCCACTCAAGAGACCCAGTACTTC. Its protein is CASSVALWSRGATQETQYF.

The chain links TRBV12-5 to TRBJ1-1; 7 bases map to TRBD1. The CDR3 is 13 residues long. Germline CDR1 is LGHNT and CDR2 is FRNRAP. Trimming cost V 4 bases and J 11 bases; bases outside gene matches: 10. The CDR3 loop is CASGSNRGTPAFF. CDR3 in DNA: TGTGCTAGTGGTTCCAACAGGGGAACCCCGGCTTTCTTT.

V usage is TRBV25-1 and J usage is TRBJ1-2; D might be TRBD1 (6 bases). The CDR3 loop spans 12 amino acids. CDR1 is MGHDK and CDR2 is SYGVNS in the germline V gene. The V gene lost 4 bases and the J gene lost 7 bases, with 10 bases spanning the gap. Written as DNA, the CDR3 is TGTGCCAGCAGTGCTACAGGGTTTGGCTACACCTTC. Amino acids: CASSATGFGYTF.

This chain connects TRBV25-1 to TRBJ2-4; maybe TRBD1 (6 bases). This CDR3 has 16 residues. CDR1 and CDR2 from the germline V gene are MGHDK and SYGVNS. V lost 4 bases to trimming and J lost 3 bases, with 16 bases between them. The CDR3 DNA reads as TGTGCCAGCAGTGTATCAGGGGATGGGGTCAAAAACATTCAGTACTTC. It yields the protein CASSVSGDGVKNIQYF.

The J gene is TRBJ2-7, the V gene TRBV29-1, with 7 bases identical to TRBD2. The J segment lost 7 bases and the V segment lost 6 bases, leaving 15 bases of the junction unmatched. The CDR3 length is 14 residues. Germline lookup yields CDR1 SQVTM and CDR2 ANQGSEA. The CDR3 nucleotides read TGCAGCGTGACAAACGCAGGGAGGGTGGGTGAGCAGTACTTC. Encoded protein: CSVTNAGRVGEQYF.

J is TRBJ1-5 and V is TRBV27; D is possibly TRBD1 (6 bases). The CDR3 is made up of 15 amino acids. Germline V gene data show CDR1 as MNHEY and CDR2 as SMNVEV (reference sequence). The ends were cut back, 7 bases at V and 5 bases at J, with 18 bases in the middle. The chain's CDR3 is CASTPGRGIYQPQHF. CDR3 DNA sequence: TGTGCCAGCACCCCCGGCAGGGGAATCTATCAGCCCCAGCATTTT.